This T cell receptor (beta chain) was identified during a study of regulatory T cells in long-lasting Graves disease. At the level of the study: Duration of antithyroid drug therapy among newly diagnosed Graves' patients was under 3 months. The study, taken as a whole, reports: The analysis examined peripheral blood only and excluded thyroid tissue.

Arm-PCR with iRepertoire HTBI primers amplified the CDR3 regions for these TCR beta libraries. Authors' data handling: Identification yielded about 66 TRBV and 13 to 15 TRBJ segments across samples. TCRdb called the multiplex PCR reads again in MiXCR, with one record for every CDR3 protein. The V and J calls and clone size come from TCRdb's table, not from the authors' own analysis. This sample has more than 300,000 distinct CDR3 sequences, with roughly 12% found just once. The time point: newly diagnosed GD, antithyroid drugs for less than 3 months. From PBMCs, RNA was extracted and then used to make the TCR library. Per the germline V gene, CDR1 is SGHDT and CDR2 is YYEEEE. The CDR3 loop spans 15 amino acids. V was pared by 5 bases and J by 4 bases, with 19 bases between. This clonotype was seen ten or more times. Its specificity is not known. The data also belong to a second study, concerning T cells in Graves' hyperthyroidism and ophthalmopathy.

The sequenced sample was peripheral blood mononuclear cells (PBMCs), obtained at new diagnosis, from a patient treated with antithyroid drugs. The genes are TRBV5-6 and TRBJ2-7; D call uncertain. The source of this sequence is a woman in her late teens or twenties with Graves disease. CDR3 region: CASSRIVRNRYEQYF. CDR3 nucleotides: TGTGCCAGCAGTAGGATCGTTCGGAATAGGTACGAGCAGTACTTC.